This TCR beta chain was observed in a study of OX40 agonist ivuxolimab in advanced cancers. In the study overall: Head and neck, renal cell, melanoma or hepatocellular carcinoma were the cancers that dose-escalation patients had.

V lost 4 bases and J lost 3, with 14 bases in between. Germline-derived CDR1 and CDR2 are SGHDT and YYEEEE. The CDR3 runs 14 residues. TCRdb keeps only in-frame clones here, not all; method: immunoSEQ multiplex PCR. The table shows roughly 49,000 clones, with 87% occurring only once. The sequencing here drew on CD4+ or CD8+ T cells sorted from blood, taken in a trial of the OX40 agonist ivuxolimab. The chain is built from TRBV5-6 and TRBJ2-7; either TRBD1 or TRBD2 may fit D (5 bases each). This clonotype originated in an adult with an advanced solid tumor such as melanoma, head and neck, liver or kidney cancer. This chain's CDR3 is CASSQNPGSYEQYF. In nucleotides, the CDR3 is TGTGCCAGCAGCCAAAACCCAGGGAGCTACGAGCAGTACTTC.